This T cell receptor beta chain comes out of a study of cytomegalovirus exposure and HLA in healthy donors. The CDR3 covers 12 residues. Germline values: CDR1 SQVTM, CDR2 ANQGSEA. After removal of 7 bases from V and 5 bases from J, the junction contained 5 bases not matched to a gene. PCR primers comprised 60 Vbeta and 13 Jbeta primers. Assay used: immunoSEQ multiplex PCR; TCRdb lists only in-frame clones, some missing. Here the sample spans some 100,000 clones, roughly 88% being singletons. This TCR was recovered from a woman aged 18 to 35 in good health and CMV-seronegative. The sample taken for sequencing was PBMCs. The rearrangement links TRBV29-1 to TRBJ2-7; 10 bases map to TRBD2. CDR3 bases: TGCAGCGGCCAAGGACTAGCGGACGAGCAGTACTTC. Its translation is CSGQGLADEQYF.